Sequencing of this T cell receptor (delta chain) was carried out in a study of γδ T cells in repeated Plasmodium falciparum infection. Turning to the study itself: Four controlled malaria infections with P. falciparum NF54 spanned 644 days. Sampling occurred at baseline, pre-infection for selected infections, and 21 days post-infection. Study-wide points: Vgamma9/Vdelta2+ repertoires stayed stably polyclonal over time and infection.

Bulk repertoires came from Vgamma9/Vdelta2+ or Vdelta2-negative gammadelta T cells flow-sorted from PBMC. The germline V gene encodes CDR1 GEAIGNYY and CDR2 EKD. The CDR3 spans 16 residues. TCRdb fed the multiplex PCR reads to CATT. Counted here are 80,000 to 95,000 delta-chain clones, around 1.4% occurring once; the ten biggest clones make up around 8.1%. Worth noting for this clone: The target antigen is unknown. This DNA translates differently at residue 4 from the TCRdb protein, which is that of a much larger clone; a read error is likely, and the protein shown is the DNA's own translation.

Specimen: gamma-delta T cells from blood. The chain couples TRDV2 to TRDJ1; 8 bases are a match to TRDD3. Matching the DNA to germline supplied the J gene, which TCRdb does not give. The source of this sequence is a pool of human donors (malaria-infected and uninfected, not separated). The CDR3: CACGTGLGDHTDKLIF. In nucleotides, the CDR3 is TGTGCCTGTGGCACCGGCCTGGGGGACCACACCGATAAACTCATCTTT.